This entry lists 2 T cell receptor beta chains sequenced from one sample in a study of molecular identifiers for immune sequencing clone quantification. TCRdb independently ran MiXCR on the PCR reads; one entry per CDR3 protein. The sample includes approximately 500,000 distinct CDR3 sequences, around 23% of them seen just once. The sample consisted of naive CD8+ T cells from blood, with Jurkat cell RNA spiked in. Sample subset: FACS-sorted CD8+CD4-CCR7+CD45RA+ naive T cells. The receptor set was obtained from a human donor in good health. Some libraries in this study had Jurkat cell RNA spiked in.

This clonotype was found a few times. The CDR3 ends on some other residue instead of the conserved phenylalanine or tryptophan, so this is likely a read error. The chain couples TRBV18 to TRBJ1-1; D not resolved. Germline V gene sequence: CDR1 KGHSH, CDR2 LQKENI. The V and J ends lost 2 bases and 5 bases respectively, with 9 bases between them. The CDR3 is made up of 13 amino acids. CDR3 nucleotides: TGTGCCAGCTCACCAACCGGTGGAACTGAAGCTTTCCTT. This gives the protein CASSPTGGTEAFL.

Worth noting for this clonotype: This may stem from a read error, because a much larger clone lies one nucleotide away. The chain carries TRBV28 and TRBJ2-3; 7 positions match TRBD1. The CDR3 sequence is 15 residues long. The germline V gene has CDR1 MDHEN and CDR2 SYDVKM. The V gene end was trimmed by 5 bases and the J gene end by 4 bases; junction bases not matched to a gene: 9. The CDR3 here is CASSQGQEKADTQYF. For the CDR3, the DNA is TGTGCCAGCAGTCAAGGACAGGAGAAAGCAGATACGCAGTATTTT.